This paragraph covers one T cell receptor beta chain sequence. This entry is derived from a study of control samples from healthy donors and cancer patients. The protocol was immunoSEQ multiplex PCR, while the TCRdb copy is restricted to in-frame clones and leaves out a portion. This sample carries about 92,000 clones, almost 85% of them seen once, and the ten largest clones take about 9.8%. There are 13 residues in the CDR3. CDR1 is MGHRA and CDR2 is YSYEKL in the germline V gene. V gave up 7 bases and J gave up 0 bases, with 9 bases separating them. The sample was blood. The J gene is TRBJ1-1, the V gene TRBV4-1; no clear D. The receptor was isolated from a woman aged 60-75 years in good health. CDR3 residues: CASKARMNTEAFF. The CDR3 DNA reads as TGCGCCAGCAAAGCGCGGATGAACACTGAAGCTTTCTTT.